These 9 T cell receptor beta chains were sequenced from one sample in a study of post-analysis software for immune sequencing data. Study-level findings and limits: Controls showed lower frequencies than patients for five or six TRBV segments, and TRBV5-6, TRBV5-1 and TRBV20-1 were among these.

Antigens for these TCRs are unknown. Libraries were made from TCR beta cDNA, and they carried unique molecular identifiers. TCRdb itself ran the PCR reads through MiXCR, one entry per CDR3 protein. The sample yields 550,000 to 700,000 distinct CDR3 sequences, 44% seen once. The sample consisted of blood. These receptors were taken from a girl between 10 and 17 years old with multiple sclerosis.

This chain connects TRBV6-5 to TRBJ2-3; 10 bases are shared with TRBD2. The trim removed 0 bases at V and 2 bases at J, leaving 2 bases unmatched. Germline V gene lookup returns CDR1 MNHEY and CDR2 SVGAGI. This CDR3 region has 16 residues. The CDR3 bases are TGTGCCAGCAGTTACTCGCTAGCGGGGGCCACAGATACGCAGTATTTT. It codes for CASSYSLAGATDTQYF.

This clonotype was counted between two and nine times. The V gene is TRBV13, the J gene TRBJ2-3; D uncertain. Trimming took off 0 bases at V and 4 bases at J, with 8 bases between the two ends. This CDR3 region has 14 residues. Germline assignment: CDR1 PRHDT and CDR2 FYEKMQ (reference sequence). The CDR3 nucleotides are TGTGCCAGCAGCTTAGGCGGAGACCCAGATACGCAGTATTTT. Residues: CASSLGGDPDTQYF.

The rearrangement joins TRBV7-3 to TRBJ2-3; 12 bases align to TRBD2. CDR1 is SGHTA, CDR2 FQGTGA, per germline. The CDR3 is 16 residues long. The junction had 8 bases not matched to a gene; V was cut back by 5 bases and J by 5 bases. The CDR3: CASSPSSGGGIDTQYF. The CDR3 DNA is TGTGCCAGCAGCCCCTCTAGCGGGGGGGGTATAGATACGCAGTATTTT.

This clonotype was seen repeatedly, ten times or more. The V gene is TRBV12-3 or TRBV12-4, the J gene TRBJ2-6; 10 bases agree with TRBD1. This CDR3 contains 13 residues. V trimming: 5 bases; J trimming: 13 bases; junction bases outside the gene matches: 5. This CDR3 reads CASSIGQGDVLTF. CDR3 bases: TGTGCCAGCAGTATCGGACAGGGGGATGTCCTGACTTTC.

This clonotype was recorded a few times. The chain has TRBV25-1 and TRBJ1-2; possible D gene TRBD1, 5 bases. CDR3 size: 13 residues. V was trimmed by 1 base and J by 4 bases, leaving 7 bases between them. Germline loops: CDR1 MGHDK, CDR2 SYGVNS. For the CDR3, the DNA is TGTGCCAGCAGTGAATTTACAGGCTATGGCTACACCTTC. Protein: CASSEFTGYGYTF.

This clonotype was seen only a few times. V gene TRBV5-6 combines with J gene TRBJ2-5; no reliable D call. Germline-derived CDR1 and CDR2 are SGHDT and YYEEEE. Between the trimmed V and J ends, which lost 3 bases and 1 base, there was a span of 13 bases. The CDR3 loop spans 15 amino acids. Here the CDR3 reads CASSSRSNSQETQYF. As DNA, the CDR3 is TGTGCCAGCAGCTCGCGAAGCAACAGCCAAGAGACCCAGTACTTC. Using reference TRBV5-6 and TRBJ2-5 for the parts outside the CDR3, the full variable domain is DAGVTQSPTHLIKTRGQQVTLRCSPKSGHDTVSWYQQALGQGPQFIFQYYEEEERQRGNFPDRFSGHQFPNYSSELNVNALLLGDSALYLCASSSRSNSQETQYFGPGTRLLVL.

V is TRBV4-2 and J is TRBJ2-5; 7 nucleotides line up with TRBD2. Germline V gene sequence: CDR1 LGHNA, CDR2 YNFKEQ. The ends lost 0 bases at V and 6 bases at J; junction bases unmatched: 7. The CDR3 runs 15 residues. In nucleotides, the CDR3 is TGTGCCAGCAGCCAAGACCAGACTAGCTCACAGACCCAGTACTTC. Amino acids: CASSQDQTSSQTQYF.

About this clonotype: Given a much more abundant clone one base away, this may be a read error. The V and J genes are TRBV12-3 or TRBV12-4 and TRBJ2-1; the D gene is possibly TRBD1 (7 bases). The J call is in doubt because the DNA end fits TRBJ2-7 better. The CDR3 runs to 15 residues. The CDR3, as DNA: TGTGCCAGCCAGGAGGGGGCCGAATCCTACAATGAGCAGTACTTC. As protein: CASQEGAESYNEQYF.

This clonotype came up a few times. V is TRBV5-8 and J is TRBJ2-1; D call uncertain. CDR3 length: 13 residues. The V gene lost 2 bases and the J gene lost 0 bases, with 3 bases spanning the gap. Germline-derived CDR1 and CDR2 are SGHTS and YDEGEE. The chain's CDR3 is CASSFISYNEQFF. CDR3 in DNA: TGTGCCAGCAGCTTTATCTCCTACAATGAGCAGTTCTTC.